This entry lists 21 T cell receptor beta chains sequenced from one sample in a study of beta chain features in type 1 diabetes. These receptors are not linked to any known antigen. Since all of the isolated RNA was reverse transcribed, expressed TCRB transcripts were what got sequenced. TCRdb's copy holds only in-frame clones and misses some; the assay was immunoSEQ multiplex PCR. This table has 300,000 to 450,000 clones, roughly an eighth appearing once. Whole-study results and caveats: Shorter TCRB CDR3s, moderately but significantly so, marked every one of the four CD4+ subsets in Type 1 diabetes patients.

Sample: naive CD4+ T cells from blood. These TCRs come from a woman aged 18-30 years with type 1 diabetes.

The CDR3 nucleotides are TGTGCCAGCAGTCTGGAAGACAGGGTTGGGTCCCAGTACTTC. It codes for CASSLEDRVGSQYF. V gene TRBV6-5 combines with J gene TRBJ2-5, with 7 bases matching TRBD1. Germline CDR1 is MNHEY and CDR2 is SVGAGI. Unmatched junction bases numbered 12, after V lost 5 bases and J lost 9 bases. CDR3 length: 14 amino acids.

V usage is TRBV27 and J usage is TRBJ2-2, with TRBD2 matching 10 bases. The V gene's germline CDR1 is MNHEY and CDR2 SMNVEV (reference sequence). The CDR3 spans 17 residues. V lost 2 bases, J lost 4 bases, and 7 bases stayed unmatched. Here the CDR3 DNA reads TGTGCCAGCAGTTTAATGAGCGGGAGGGCCGGCACCGGGGAGCTGTTTTTT. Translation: CASSLMSGRAGTGELFF.

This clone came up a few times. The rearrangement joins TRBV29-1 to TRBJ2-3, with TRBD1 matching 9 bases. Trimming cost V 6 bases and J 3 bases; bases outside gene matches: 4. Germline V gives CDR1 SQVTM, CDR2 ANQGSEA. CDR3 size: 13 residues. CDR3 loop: CSVDRGGTDTQYF. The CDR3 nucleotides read TGCAGCGTGGACAGGGGAGGGACAGATACGCAGTATTTT.

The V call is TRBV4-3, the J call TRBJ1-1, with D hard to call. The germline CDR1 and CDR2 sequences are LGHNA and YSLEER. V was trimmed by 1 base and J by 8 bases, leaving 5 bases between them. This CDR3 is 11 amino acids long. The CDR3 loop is CASSQGVEAFF. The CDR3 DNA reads TGCGCCAGCAGCCAAGGAGTGGAAGCTTTCTTT.

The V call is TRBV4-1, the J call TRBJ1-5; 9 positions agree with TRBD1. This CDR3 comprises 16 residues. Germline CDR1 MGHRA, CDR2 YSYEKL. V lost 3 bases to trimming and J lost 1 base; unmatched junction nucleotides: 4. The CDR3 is CASSHTGGASNQPQHF. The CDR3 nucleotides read TGCGCCAGCAGCCACACAGGGGGCGCGAGCAATCAGCCCCAGCATTTT.

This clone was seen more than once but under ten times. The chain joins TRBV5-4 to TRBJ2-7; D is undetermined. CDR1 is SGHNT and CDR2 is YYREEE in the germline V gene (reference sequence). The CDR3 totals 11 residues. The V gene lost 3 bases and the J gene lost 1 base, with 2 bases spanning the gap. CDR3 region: CASSSSYEQYF. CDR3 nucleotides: TGTGCCAGCAGCTCATCCTACGAGCAGTACTTC.

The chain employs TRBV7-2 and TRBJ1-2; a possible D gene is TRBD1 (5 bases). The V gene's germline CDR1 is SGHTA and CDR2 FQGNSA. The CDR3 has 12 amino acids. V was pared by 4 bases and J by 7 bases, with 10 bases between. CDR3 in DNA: TGTGCCAGCAGCTCAGACAGCTCTGGCTACACCTTC. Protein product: CASSSDSSGYTF.

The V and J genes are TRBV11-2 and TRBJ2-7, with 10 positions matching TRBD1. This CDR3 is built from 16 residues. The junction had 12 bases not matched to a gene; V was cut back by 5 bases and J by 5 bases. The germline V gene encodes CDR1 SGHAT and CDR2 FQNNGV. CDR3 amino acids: CASSPLAGTGANEQYF. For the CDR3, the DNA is TGTGCCAGCAGCCCCCTTGCCGGGACAGGGGCGAACGAGCAGTACTTC.

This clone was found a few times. The CDR3 region is CASSGLAGDYEQYF. DNA for the CDR3: TGCGCCAGCAGTGGACTAGCGGGGGACTACGAGCAGTACTTC. The V gene is TRBV5-1, the J gene TRBJ2-7, with 13 bases that match TRBD2. The CDR3 runs 14 residues. CDR1 is SGHRS and CDR2 is YFSETQ in the germline V gene. Germline trimming cut 5 bases from V and 3 bases from J; bases unmatched to any gene: 2.

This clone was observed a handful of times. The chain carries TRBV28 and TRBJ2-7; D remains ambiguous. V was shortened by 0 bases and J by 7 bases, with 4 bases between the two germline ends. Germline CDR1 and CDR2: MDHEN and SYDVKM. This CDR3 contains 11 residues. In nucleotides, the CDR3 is TGTGCCAGCAGTTTATGGAGGGAGCAGTACTTC. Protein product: CASSLWREQYF.

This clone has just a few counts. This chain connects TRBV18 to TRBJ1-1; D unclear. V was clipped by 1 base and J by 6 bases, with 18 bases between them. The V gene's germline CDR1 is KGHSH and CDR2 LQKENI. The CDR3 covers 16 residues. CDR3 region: CASSPLFAGFSAEAFF. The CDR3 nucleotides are TGTGCCAGCTCACCACTCTTTGCGGGGTTCTCGGCTGAAGCTTTCTTT.

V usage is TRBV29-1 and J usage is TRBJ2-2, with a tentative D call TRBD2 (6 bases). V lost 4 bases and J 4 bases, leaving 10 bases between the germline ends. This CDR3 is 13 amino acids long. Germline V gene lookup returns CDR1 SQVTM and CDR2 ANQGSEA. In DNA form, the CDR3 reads TGCAGCGTTGCGGGACTTCTCACCGGGGAGCTGTTTTTT. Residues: CSVAGLLTGELFF.

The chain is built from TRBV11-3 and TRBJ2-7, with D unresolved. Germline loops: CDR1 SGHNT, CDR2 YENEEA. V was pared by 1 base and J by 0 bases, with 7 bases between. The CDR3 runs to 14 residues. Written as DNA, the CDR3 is TGTGCCAGCAGCTTAGGGCGGCTCTCCTACGAGCAGTACTTC. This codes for CASSLGRLSYEQYF.

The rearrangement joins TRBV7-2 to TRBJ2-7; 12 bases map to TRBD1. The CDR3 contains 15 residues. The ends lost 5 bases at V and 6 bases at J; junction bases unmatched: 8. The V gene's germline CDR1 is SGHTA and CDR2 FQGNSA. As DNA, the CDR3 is TGTGCCAGCAGCATTTCCGGGACAGGGGGCCTCGAGCAGTACTTC. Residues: CASSISGTGGLEQYF. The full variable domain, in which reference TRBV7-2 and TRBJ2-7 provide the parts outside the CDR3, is GAGVSQSPSNKVTEKGKDVELRCDPISGHTALYWYRQSLGQGLEFLIYFQGNSAPDKSGLPSDRFSAERTGGSVSTLTIQRTQQEDSAVYLCASSISGTGGLEQYFGPGTRLTVT.

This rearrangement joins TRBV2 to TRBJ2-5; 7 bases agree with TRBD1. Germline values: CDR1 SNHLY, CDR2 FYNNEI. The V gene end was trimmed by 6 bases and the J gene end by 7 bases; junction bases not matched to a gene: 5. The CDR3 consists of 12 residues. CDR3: CASSRDSMTQYF. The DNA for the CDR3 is TGTGCCAGCAGCCGGGACAGTATGACCCAGTACTTC.

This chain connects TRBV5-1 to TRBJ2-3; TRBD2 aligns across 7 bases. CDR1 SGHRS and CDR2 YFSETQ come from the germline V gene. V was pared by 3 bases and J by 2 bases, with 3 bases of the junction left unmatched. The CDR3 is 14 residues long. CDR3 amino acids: CASSSERDTDTQYF. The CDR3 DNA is TGCGCCAGCAGCTCCGAGCGGGACACAGATACGCAGTATTTT. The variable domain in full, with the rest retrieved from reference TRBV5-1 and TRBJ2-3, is KAGVTQTPRYLIKTRGQQVTLSCSPISGHRSVSWYQQTPGQGLQFLFEYFSETQRNKGNFPGRFSGRQFSNSRSEMNVSTLELGDSALYLCASSSERDTDTQYFGPGTRLTVL.

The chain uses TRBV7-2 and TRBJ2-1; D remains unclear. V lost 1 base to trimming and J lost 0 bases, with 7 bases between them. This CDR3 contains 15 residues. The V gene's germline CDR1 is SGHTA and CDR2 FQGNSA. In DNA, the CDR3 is TGTGCCAGCAGCTTAGGTGAGAGCTCCTACAATGAGCAGTTCTTC. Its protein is CASSLGESSYNEQFF.

CDR3 coding DNA: TGTGCCAGCAGCCCTGGGGCCTGGGACACTGAAGCTTTCTTT. As protein: CASSPGAWDTEAFF. The chain links TRBV7-6 to TRBJ1-1, with D possibly matching TRBD1 (5 bases). This CDR3 is built from 14 residues. CDR1 and CDR2 from the germline V gene are SGHVS and FNYEAQ. V lost 5 bases and J lost 3, with 13 bases in between.

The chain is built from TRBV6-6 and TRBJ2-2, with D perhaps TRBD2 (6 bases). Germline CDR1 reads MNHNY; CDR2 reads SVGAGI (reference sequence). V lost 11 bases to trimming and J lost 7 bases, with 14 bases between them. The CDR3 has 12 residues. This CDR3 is CAAGRRNGELFF. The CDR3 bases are TGTGCCGCCGGGAGACGAAACGGGGAGCTGTTTTTT.

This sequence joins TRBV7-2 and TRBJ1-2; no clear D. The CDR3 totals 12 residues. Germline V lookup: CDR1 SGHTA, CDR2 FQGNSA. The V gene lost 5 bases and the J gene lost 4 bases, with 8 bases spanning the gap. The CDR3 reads CASSPRFYGYTF. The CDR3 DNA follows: TGTGCCAGCAGCCCTAGATTCTATGGCTACACCTTC. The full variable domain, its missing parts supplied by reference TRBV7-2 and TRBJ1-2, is GAGVSQSPSNKVTEKGKDVELRCDPISGHTALYWYRQSLGQGLEFLIYFQGNSAPDKSGLPSDRFSAERTGGSVSTLTIQRTQQEDSAVYLCASSPRFYGYTFGSGTRLTVV.

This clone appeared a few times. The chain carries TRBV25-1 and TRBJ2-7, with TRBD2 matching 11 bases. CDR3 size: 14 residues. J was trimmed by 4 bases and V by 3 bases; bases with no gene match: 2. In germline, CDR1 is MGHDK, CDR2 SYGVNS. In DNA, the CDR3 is TGTGCCAGCAGTGATGGGACTAGCGGTTACGAGCAGTACTTC. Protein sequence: CASSDGTSGYEQYF.